This TCR beta chain was captured by sequencing in a study of CD8+ T cells in alopecia areata. Trimming cost V 3 bases and J 4 bases; bases outside gene matches: 18. Germline values: CDR1 LNHDA, CDR2 SQIVND (reference sequence). This CDR3 has 18 residues. Researchers took lesional scalp punch biopsies and peripheral blood from people who were alopecia areata patients. TCR sequencing used cDNA made by reverse transcription of extracted RNA. Clones were read by immunoSEQ multiplex PCR, and TCRdb kept only the in-frame ones, dropping some. The sample contains under 30,000 clones, 40% to 60% of which appear only once.

The genes are TRBV19 and TRBJ2-7; 7 bases map to TRBD1. This clonotype was sampled from a human donor with alopecia areata. The sequencing sample was made of NKG2D-high CD8+ T cells sorted from blood. CDR3 in DNA: TGTGCCAGTAGTATTTTTCATAATAGCGAGACAGGGTTTTACGAGCAGTACTTC. Translating gives CASSIFHNSETGFYEQYF.